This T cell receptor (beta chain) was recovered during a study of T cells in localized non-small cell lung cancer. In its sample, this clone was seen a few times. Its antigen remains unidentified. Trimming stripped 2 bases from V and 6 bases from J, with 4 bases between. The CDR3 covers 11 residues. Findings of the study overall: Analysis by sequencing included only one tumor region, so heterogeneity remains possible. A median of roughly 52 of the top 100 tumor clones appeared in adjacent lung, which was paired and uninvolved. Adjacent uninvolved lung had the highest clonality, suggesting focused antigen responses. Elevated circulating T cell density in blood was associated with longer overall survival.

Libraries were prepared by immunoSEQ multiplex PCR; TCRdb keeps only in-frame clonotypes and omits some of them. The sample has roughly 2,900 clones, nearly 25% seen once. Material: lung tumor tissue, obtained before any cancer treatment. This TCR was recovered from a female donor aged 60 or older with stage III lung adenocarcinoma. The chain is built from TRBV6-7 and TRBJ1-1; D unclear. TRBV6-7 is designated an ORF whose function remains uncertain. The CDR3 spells CASSYGAEAFF. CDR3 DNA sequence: TGTGCCAGCAGTTACGGGGCTGAAGCTTTCTTT.